Shown below are 31 T cell receptor beta chains from a single sample sequenced in a study of shared clonotypes between healthy human individuals. Clones were sequenced by immunoSEQ multiplex PCR, and TCRdb holds only the in-frame ones, with some missing. Here the sample spans about 110,000 clones, around 68% being singletons. Sequenced sample: memory CD8+ T cells sorted from blood. Specified subset: CD45RO+ cells pooled with CCR7-negative TemRA cells. These receptors were obtained from a woman aged 30 to 39 in good health.

This clone was seen a handful of times. This chain uses TRBV7-9 with TRBJ1-2, with 8 nucleotides matching TRBD1. The CDR3 loop spans 15 amino acids. Trimming cost V 5 bases and J 8 bases; bases outside gene matches: 13. Looked up from germline, CDR1 is SEHNR and CDR2 is FQNEAQ (reference sequence). The CDR3 reads CASSPRPDRDGGYTF. The CDR3 DNA is TGTGCCAGCAGCCCTAGACCGGACAGGGACGGAGGCTACACCTTC.

The V call is TRBV4-1, the J call TRBJ2-7; no definite D call. The CDR3 covers 15 residues. Per the germline V gene, CDR1 is MGHRA and CDR2 is YSYEKL. Trimming removed 1 base at V and 5 bases at J, with 15 bases between. CDR3 nucleotides: TGCGCCAGCAGCCAAGGGATCATGGTTATCGACGAGCAGTACTTC. Protein product: CASSQGIMVIDEQYF.

This clone was seen a few times. The chain employs TRBV4-1 and TRBJ2-7; 7 bases agree with TRBD1. Germline V gives CDR1 MGHRA, CDR2 YSYEKL. Losses at the gene ends were 0 bases for V and 2 bases for J; bases not matched to a gene: 10. This CDR3 is built from 17 residues. CDR3 protein: CASSQEIHQGDTYEQYF. In DNA form, the CDR3 reads TGCGCCAGCAGCCAAGAAATCCACCAGGGGGATACCTACGAGCAGTACTTC.

The V call is TRBV5-6, the J call TRBJ2-7; 8 bases line up with TRBD2. Germline CDR1 and CDR2: SGHDT and YYEEEE. Losses at the gene ends were 3 bases for V and 3 bases for J; bases not matched to a gene: 5. This CDR3 contains 14 residues. The chain's CDR3 is CASSWGTSFYEQYF. CDR3 DNA sequence: TGTGCCAGCAGCTGGGGGACTAGTTTCTACGAGCAGTACTTC.

The chain carries TRBV28 and TRBJ2-7; TRBD1 aligns across 9 bases. V dropped 6 bases and J dropped 2; count of bases not matched to a gene: 8. This CDR3 region has 15 residues. Per germline, CDR1 MDHEN and CDR2 SYDVKM. CDR3 protein: CASSTWTGDPYEQYF. The CDR3 DNA sequence: TGTGCCAGCAGCACTTGGACAGGGGACCCCTACGAGCAGTACTTC.

J is TRBJ1-5 and V is TRBV6-1; 8 bases fit TRBD1. The CDR3 has 14 amino acids. The germline V gene encodes CDR1 MNHNS and CDR2 SASEGT. With V trimmed by 8 bases and J by 3 bases, 6 bases remained unmatched. CDR3 sequence (DNA): TGTGCCAGCCTTCGGACAGGGTTCAATCAGCCCCAGCATTTT. Its translation: CASLRTGFNQPQHF.

The rearrangement uses TRBV27 and TRBJ1-1, with 8 bases matching TRBD1. CDR3 size: 14 residues. The V gene's germline CDR1 is MNHEY and CDR2 SMNVEV (reference sequence). V trimming: 3 bases; J trimming: 9 bases; junction bases outside the gene matches: 9. CDR3 in DNA: TGTGCCAGCAGTTTTAGGACAGGGCAATCCCAAGCTTTCTTT. This encodes CASSFRTGQSQAFF.

The chain couples TRBV5-1 to TRBJ2-1; the D gene is possibly TRBD2 (5 bases). CDR3 length: 15 residues. Germline CDR1 reads SGHRS; CDR2 reads YFSETQ. Trimming stripped 1 base from V and 4 bases from J, with 12 bases between. CDR3 coding DNA: TGCGCCAGCAGCTTGACATCCCCGGGGTACAATGAGCAGTTCTTC. Protein: CASSLTSPGYNEQFF.

This chain connects TRBV27 to TRBJ2-2, with D uncertain. Germline V gives CDR1 MNHEY, CDR2 SMNVEV (reference sequence). V was pared by 2 bases and J by 1 base, with 2 bases between. This CDR3 has 13 amino acids. The CDR3 region is CASSLENTGELFF. The CDR3 nucleotides are TGTGCCAGCAGTTTAGAGAACACCGGGGAGCTGTTTTTT.

The chain has TRBV6-6 and TRBJ2-1; D is uncertain. The CDR3 totals 13 residues. Trimming took 5 bases from V and 2 from J, leaving 7 bases between them. Germline V CDR1 and CDR2: MNHNY, SVGAGI (reference sequence). The DNA of the CDR3 is TGTGCCAGCAGTAGCGACACCTACAATGAGCAGTTCTTC. Its translation is CASSSDTYNEQFF.

The chain carries TRBV28 and TRBJ2-7; possible D gene TRBD1, 5 bases. The CDR3 consists of 17 residues. CDR1 and CDR2 from the germline V gene are MDHEN and SYDVKM. V lost 4 bases to trimming and J lost 4 bases, with 23 bases between them. The CDR3 region is CASSSPLSSRALYEQYF. The CDR3 bases are TGTGCCAGCAGTTCCCCCTTGTCGAGCAGGGCTCTTTACGAGCAGTACTTC.

The chain employs TRBV7-2 and TRBJ2-1; TRBD2 matches 10 bases. The germline V gene has CDR1 SGHTA and CDR2 FQGNSA. V shed 2 bases, J shed 7 bases, and the junction held 5 bases outside the gene matches. The CDR3 sequence is 15 residues long. CDR3 DNA sequence: TGTGCCAGCAGCTTACTAGCGGGAGTTAGTAATGAGCAGTTCTTC. It translates to CASSLLAGVSNEQFF.

V gene TRBV28 combines with J gene TRBJ1-2; D unresolved. The CDR3 extends over 13 amino acids. Germline V gene lookup returns CDR1 MDHEN and CDR2 SYDVKM. Trimming took 3 bases from V and 3 from J, leaving 8 bases between them. In DNA, the CDR3 is TGTGCCAGCAGTTTGGGAGGTCACTATGGCTACACCTTC. Translation: CASSLGGHYGYTF.

V usage is TRBV6-1 and J usage is TRBJ1-5, with TRBD1 as a possible D gene (5 bases). The germline V and J ends were trimmed by 2 bases and 6 bases, with 17 bases remaining between them. The germline V gene encodes CDR1 MNHNS and CDR2 SASEGT. This CDR3 contains 16 residues. The CDR3 sequence is CASSELSGGGSQPQHF. The DNA for the CDR3 is TGTGCCAGCAGTGAACTCTCCGGGGGGGGTAGTCAGCCCCAGCATTTT.

This clone has more than one count but fewer than ten. The genes are TRBV27 and TRBJ2-7; 10 nucleotides line up with TRBD2. Germline-derived CDR1 and CDR2 are MNHEY and SMNVEV (reference sequence). J gave up 7 bases and V 8 bases, and 23 bases lay outside the gene matches. The CDR3 has 18 amino acids. The CDR3 region is CASAVKSLGIAGGGEQYF. CDR3 coding DNA: TGTGCCAGCGCCGTGAAATCTCTCGGGATAGCGGGAGGAGGGGAGCAGTACTTC.

The chain has TRBV18 and TRBJ1-2; 7 bases map to TRBD1. V was clipped by 1 base and J by 8 bases; unmatched bases: 7. The CDR3 contains 14 residues. Germline V lookup: CDR1 KGHSH, CDR2 LQKENI. Here the CDR3 DNA reads TGTGCCAGCTCACCACGACAGGGACGCGCGGGCTACACCTTC. Its protein product is CASSPRQGRAGYTF.

The chain couples TRBV27 to TRBJ2-7, with no clear D. Between the trimmed V and J ends, which lost 4 bases and 6 bases, there was a span of 7 bases. The CDR3 covers 11 residues. Germline-derived CDR1 and CDR2 are MNHEY and SMNVEV (reference sequence). CDR3 amino acids: CASSYSSEQYF. As DNA, the CDR3 is TGTGCCAGCAGTTACTCGAGCGAGCAGTACTTC.

V and J are TRBV6-1 and TRBJ2-3; D gene uncertain. This CDR3 has 15 amino acids. Germline CDR1 and CDR2: MNHNS and SASEGT. Between the trimmed V and J ends, which lost 2 bases and 1 base, there was a span of 10 bases. In DNA, the CDR3 is TGTGCCAGCAGTGAACTCGCGGACCGCACAGATACGCAGTATTTT. It codes for CASSELADRTDTQYF.

V usage is TRBV5-8 and J usage is TRBJ2-3, with 10 bases lining up with TRBD2. V trimming: 0 bases; J trimming: 7 bases; junction bases outside the gene matches: 8. There are 16 residues in the CDR3. CDR1 and CDR2 from the germline V gene are SGHTS and YDEGEE. Here the CDR3 DNA reads TGTGCCAGCAGCTTGGCCTTTATAGCGGGAGGTCATACGCAGTATTTT. Translation gives CASSLAFIAGGHTQYF.

The chain employs TRBV7-9 and TRBJ1-4, with D possibly matching TRBD1 (6 bases). Trimming stripped 3 bases from V and 8 bases from J, with 16 bases between. The germline V gene has CDR1 SEHNR and CDR2 FQNEAQ (reference sequence). The CDR3 loop spans 15 amino acids. The CDR3 loop is CASSFGGREGEKLFF. The CDR3 DNA follows: TGTGCCAGCAGCTTCGGGGGCCGGGAAGGCGAAAAACTGTTTTTT.

The chain is built from TRBV7-6 and TRBJ2-1, with 14 nucleotides matching TRBD2. With V trimmed by 4 bases and J by 7 bases, 9 bases remained unmatched. The CDR3 is 17 amino acids. Germline lookup yields CDR1 SGHVS and CDR2 FNYEAQ. Here the CDR3 DNA reads TGTGCCAGCAGCTGGGGATCCGGGACTAGCGGGAGTAATGAGCAGTTCTTC. Its protein product is CASSWGSGTSGSNEQFF.

The chain uses TRBV5-4 and TRBJ2-3, with 8 bases lining up with TRBD2. With 3 bases clipped from V and 2 bases from J, the junction kept 14 bases outside the gene matches. CDR1 and CDR2 from the germline V gene are SGHNT and YYREEE (reference sequence). The CDR3 is 18 amino acids. DNA for the CDR3: TGTGCCAGCAGCTCGCTCCCGTCGGTAGCGGGAATCACAGATACGCAGTATTTT. Its translation is CASSSLPSVAGITDTQYF.

This chain uses TRBV11-1 with TRBJ2-1; D call uncertain. Trimming removed 1 base at V and 5 bases at J, with 6 bases between. CDR1 and CDR2 from the germline V gene are SGHAT and FQDESV (reference sequence). There are 13 residues in the CDR3. The CDR3 sequence is CASSLEANNEQFF. The CDR3, as DNA: TGTGCCAGCAGCTTAGAGGCCAACAATGAGCAGTTCTTC.

The chain couples TRBV2 to TRBJ2-7; D possibly corresponds to TRBD1 (6 bases). CDR1 and CDR2 (germline): SNHLY, FYNNEI. V lost 3 bases and J 3 bases, leaving 15 bases between the germline ends. The CDR3 is 15 residues long. This CDR3 is CASSETGGKNYEQYF. Here the CDR3 DNA reads TGTGCCAGCAGTGAGACAGGTGGTAAGAACTACGAGCAGTACTTC.

The V call is TRBV14, the J call TRBJ2-3; 9 bases are shared with TRBD1. Per the germline V gene, CDR1 is SGHDN and CDR2 is FVKESK. This CDR3 is built from 15 residues. The trim removed 1 base at V and 6 bases at J, leaving 5 bases unmatched. The CDR3 is CASSQAGQGIDTQYF. The DNA for the CDR3 is TGTGCCAGCAGCCAAGCTGGACAGGGGATTGATACGCAGTATTTT.

The chain carries TRBV5-4 and TRBJ2-7; D may be TRBD1 or TRBD2 (6 bases each). The CDR3 is 16 amino acids. V gave up 4 bases and J gave up 4 bases, with 21 bases separating them. In germline, CDR1 is SGHNT, CDR2 YYREEE (reference sequence). The CDR3 DNA sequence: TGTGCCAGCAGCGGAGGAAGGGGGGTCCCTCAGTACGAGCAGTACTTC. As protein: CASSGGRGVPQYEQYF.

This clone was detected only a few times. The V call is TRBV7-9, the J call TRBJ1-2, with 7 bases fitting TRBD1. V lost 5 bases to trimming and J lost 6 bases; unmatched junction nucleotides: 12. CDR3 size: 15 residues. Germline loops: CDR1 SEHNR, CDR2 FQNEAQ (reference sequence). As DNA, the CDR3 is TGTGCCAGCAGCGCATACAGGGGAGAAGGGGATGGCTACACCTTC. It is translated as CASSAYRGEGDGYTF.

The V gene is TRBV15, the J gene TRBJ2-5; TRBD1 aligns across 8 bases. The J call may be in error: the DNA end matches TRBJ2-7 better. CDR1 is LNHNV, CDR2 YYDKDF, per germline (reference sequence). The CDR3 length is 14 residues. In nucleotides, the CDR3 is TGTGCCACCAGCGGAAGGACAGGGCAGACCGAGCAGTACTTC. Translating gives CATSGRTGQTEQYF.

This sequence joins TRBV11-2 and TRBJ1-1; weak D call: TRBD1 (6 bases). Germline V gives CDR1 SGHAT, CDR2 FQNNGV. The CDR3 is 13 residues long. The V end was cut by 7 bases, the J end by 4 bases, with 13 bases between. The CDR3 loop reads CASIRWTATEAFF. CDR3 DNA: TGTGCCAGCATCCGATGGACAGCCACTGAAGCTTTCTTT.

This sequence joins TRBV27 and TRBJ2-7; the D gene is possibly TRBD1 (6 bases). V was cut by 6 bases and J by 4 bases, with 19 bases left in between. CDR3 length: 15 residues. Per germline, CDR1 MNHEY and CDR2 SMNVEV (reference sequence). In nucleotides, the CDR3 is TGTGCCAGCAGAAATACAGGGTCCCCTCGGTACGAGCAGTACTTC. The encoded protein is CASRNTGSPRYEQYF.

V usage is TRBV7-2 and J usage is TRBJ2-7; no clear D. V was cut by 1 base and J by 0 bases, with 10 bases left in between. Germline assignment: CDR1 SGHTA and CDR2 FQGNSA. The CDR3 totals 15 residues. This CDR3 reads CASSLGFRSSYEQYF. In nucleotides, the CDR3 is TGTGCCAGCAGCTTAGGGTTCAGGAGCTCCTACGAGCAGTACTTC.